These 29 T cell receptor beta chains originate from one sample sequenced in a study of T-cell memory formation after mild COVID-19 (dated by TCRdb to about 2021). Library construction relied on 5' RACE. The sequencer was an Illumina NovaSeq 6000. TCRdb reprocessing: public reads trimmed at Q25 with fastp, clones called with MiXCR, in-frame beta chains kept. Each record represents a unique CDR3 protein, reported with the most common genes and DNA among its rows. A total of under 300,000 distinct CDR3 sequences appear in this sample, under 20% of them only once. The ten largest clonotypes hold roughly 20% of the sample. Material: PBMCs or a T cell subset sorted from them (not recorded which). The receptors shown here come from a man aged 18-30 years who had mild COVID-19 (a few samples of this study predate the infection). The sample titles of this study are shuffled in the database, so cell type and time point are left out; the donor was told from shared clones.

In this sample, this clonotype turned up a few times. This rearrangement joins TRBV6-2 or TRBV6-3 to TRBJ1-1; no reliable D call. The CDR3 extends over 12 amino acids. Germline assignment: CDR1 MNHEY and CDR2 SVGEGT. V gave up 0 bases and J gave up 8 bases, with 7 bases separating them. The CDR3 is CASSYSPEEAFF. Here the CDR3 DNA reads TGTGCCAGCAGTTACTCGCCGGAGGAAGCTTTCTTT.

The chain couples TRBV27 to TRBJ2-7; the match to TRBD1 covers 7 bases. This CDR3 has 14 residues. V lost 5 bases, J lost 3 bases, and 7 bases stayed unmatched. The germline CDR1 and CDR2 sequences are MNHEY and SMNVEV (reference sequence). CDR3 protein: CASSPRDSFYEQYF. CDR3 DNA: TGTGCCAGCAGTCCCCGGGACAGCTTCTACGAGCAGTACTTC.

This clonotype was counted at least ten times. This chain links TRBV18 with TRBJ2-7; D gene ambiguous. The V end lost 8 bases, the J end lost 5 bases, and 10 bases lay between the germline ends. The CDR3 consists of 11 residues. The germline V gene encodes CDR1 KGHSH and CDR2 LQKENI. The DNA for the CDR3 is TGTGCCAGCCCTCACGTCGACGAGCAGTACGTC. Protein product: CASPHVDEQYV.

This clonotype was detected many times. The chain has TRBV7-7 and TRBJ2-7; weak D call: TRBD1 (5 bases). The CDR3 covers 14 residues. Trimming left V 4 bases short and J 1 base short, with 11 bases between. CDR1 SSHAT and CDR2 FNYEAQ come from the germline V gene (reference sequence). CDR3 sequence: CASSWRGQSYEQYF. CDR3 nucleotides: TGTGCCAGCAGCTGGCGCGGACAATCCTACGAGCAGTACTTC.

There are a few counts of this clonotype. V and J are TRBV7-2 and TRBJ2-1, with TRBD1 as a possible D gene (6 bases). From germline, CDR1 is SGHTA and CDR2 FQGNSA. The CDR3 consists of 13 residues. V shed 0 bases and J shed 8 bases, with 8 bases lying between them. The CDR3 bases are TGTGCCAGCAGCTTAGCACGACAGGATGAGCAGTTCTTC. Its translation is CASSLARQDEQFF.

V is TRBV20-1 and J is TRBJ2-7, with a tentative D call TRBD1 (6 bases). Deletions cut 6 bases from V and 7 bases from J, with 22 bases between. The CDR3 spans 14 residues. In germline, CDR1 is DFQATT, CDR2 SNEGSKA (reference sequence). The CDR3 DNA reads TGCAGTGCCTCCAGGGGCCCGATAGGGAGTGAGCAGTACTTC. The encoded protein is CSASRGPIGSEQYF.

The V gene is TRBV7-9, the J gene TRBJ1-2; D call uncertain. Germline V gene data show CDR1 as SEHNR and CDR2 as FQNEAQ (reference sequence). V gave up 3 bases and J gave up 4 bases, with 18 bases separating them. The CDR3 is 16 residues long. DNA of the CDR3: TGTGCCAGCAGCTTCTCGGGAGTCATTACGGCCTATGGCTACACCTTC. This gives the protein CASSFSGVITAYGYTF.

The gene calls are TRBV3-1 and TRBJ2-7; D not resolved. V was shortened by 0 bases and J by 4 bases, with 13 bases between the two germline ends. The CDR3 runs to 15 residues. Germline V gives CDR1 LGHDT, CDR2 YNNKEL (reference sequence). CDR3 nucleotides: TGTGCCAGCAGCCAAGATCCAGAGAATTGGTACGAGCAGTACTTC. Its protein is CASSQDPENWYEQYF.

This clonotype was detected ten times or more. J is TRBJ2-1 and V is TRBV7-9; D assignment may be TRBD1 or TRBD2 (5 bases each). Germline CDR1 and CDR2: SEHNR and FQNEAQ (reference sequence). The V end was cut by 2 bases, the J end by 3 bases, with 11 bases between. This CDR3 spans 15 amino acids. The CDR3 loop reads CASSLPGPLYNEQFF. In DNA, the CDR3 is TGTGCCAGCAGCTTACCGGGACCGCTCTACAATGAGCAGTTCTTC.

Many counts were recorded for this clonotype. The chain has TRBV15 and TRBJ2-1; D is unresolved. The V gene's germline CDR1 is LNHNV and CDR2 YYDKDF (reference sequence). This CDR3 contains 13 residues. Trimming removed 0 bases at V and 7 bases at J, with 7 bases between. CDR3 nucleotide sequence: TGTGCCACCAGCAGAGATTTGGGGAATGAGCAGTTCTTC. It codes for CATSRDLGNEQFF.

In its sample, this clonotype was seen many times. The gene calls are TRBV5-1 and TRBJ2-1; D remains ambiguous. The germline V and J ends were trimmed by 1 base and 8 bases, with 13 bases remaining between them. Germline-derived CDR1 and CDR2 are SGHRS and YFSETQ. The length of the CDR3 is 14 residues. The CDR3 DNA is TGCGCCAGCAGCTTGCGGCAGGTTGGCGATGAGCAGTTCTTC. It is translated as CASSLRQVGDEQFF.

This clonotype was seen more than once but under ten times. The J gene is TRBJ2-7, the V gene TRBV5-6, with D maybe TRBD1 (5 bases). The CDR3 runs to 15 residues. Germline V gene sequence: CDR1 SGHDT, CDR2 YYEEEE. V was shortened by 4 bases and J by 5 bases, with 19 bases between the two germline ends. Here the CDR3 reads CASSETGSPNHEQYF. DNA of the CDR3: TGTGCCAGCAGCGAAACAGGCTCCCCAAACCACGAGCAGTACTTC.

The chain recombines TRBV7-2 with TRBJ2-2, with D perhaps TRBD2 (7 bases). This CDR3 has 16 residues. With 4 bases removed from V and 5 bases from J, the gap between germline ends came to 17 bases. Germline V gene lookup returns CDR1 SGHTA and CDR2 FQGNSA. The CDR3 here is CASSSGGRGLTGELFF. Here the CDR3 DNA reads TGTGCCAGCAGCTCGGGGGGCAGGGGATTAACCGGGGAGCTGTTTTTT. Combining the CDR3 with reference TRBV7-2 and TRBJ2-2 gives the whole variable domain GAGVSQSPSNKVTEKGKDVELRCDPISGHTALYWYRQSLGQGLEFLIYFQGNSAPDKSGLPSDRFSAERTGGSVSTLTIQRTQQEDSAVYLCASSSGGRGLTGELFFGEGSRLTVL.

J is TRBJ1-2 and V is TRBV4-1; the D gene is possibly TRBD1 (5 bases). This CDR3 comprises 15 residues. Trimming removed 0 bases at V and 7 bases at J, with 15 bases between. In germline, CDR1 is MGHRA, CDR2 YSYEKL. The CDR3: CASSQDLRGSSGYTF. CDR3 bases: TGCGCCAGCAGCCAAGATTTAAGGGGTTCCTCTGGCTACACCTTC.

This clonotype was detected a few times. The rearrangement uses TRBV9 and TRBJ2-2; D is possibly TRBD2 (5 bases). The germline V gene has CDR1 SGDLS and CDR2 YYNGEE. The V and J ends lost 3 bases and 4 bases respectively, with 16 bases between them. This CDR3 region has 16 residues. CDR3 nucleotides: TGTGCCAGCAGCGGAGGTGTCGGGGTGGTCACCGGGGAGCTGTTTTTT. It codes for CASSGGVGVVTGELFF.

This clonotype showed up just a few times. The chain recombines TRBV28 with TRBJ1-1, with TRBD1 matching 7 bases. With 5 bases clipped from V and 5 bases from J, the junction kept 8 bases outside the gene matches. The CDR3 is 14 residues long. Looked up from germline, CDR1 is MDHEN and CDR2 is SYDVKM. For the CDR3, the DNA is TGTGCCAGCAGTCTTCCACAGGGGCGGACTGAAGCTTTCTTT. This sequence encodes CASSLPQGRTEAFF.

This rearrangement joins TRBV6-5 to TRBJ1-5; D remains ambiguous. This CDR3 comprises 15 residues. CDR1 is MNHEY and CDR2 is SVGAGI in the germline V gene. The V and J ends lost 0 bases and 11 bases respectively, with 17 bases between them. CDR3 loop: CASSYSGPSSNTQHF. The CDR3, as DNA: TGTGCCAGCAGTTACTCCGGGCCCAGCTCTAACACCCAGCATTTT.

This clonotype has just a few counts. This chain uses TRBV6-5 with TRBJ1-1; weak D call: TRBD1 (6 bases). The CDR3 contains 16 residues. Germline V CDR1 and CDR2: MNHEY, SVGAGI. Trimming stripped 2 bases from V and 2 bases from J, with 15 bases between. The CDR3 loop reads CASSYEGGGTNTEAFF. The DNA of the CDR3 is TGTGCCAGCAGTTACGAAGGAGGGGGGACTAACACTGAAGCTTTCTTT.

The V and J genes are TRBV19 and TRBJ2-3; perhaps TRBD1 as D (6 bases). This CDR3 is built from 14 residues. V lost 7 bases and J lost 1, with 12 bases in between. CDR1 is LNHDA, CDR2 SQIVND, per germline (reference sequence). The CDR3 loop is CASMRDIGTDTQYF. In DNA form, the CDR3 reads TGTGCCAGTATGAGGGACATCGGCACAGATACGCAGTATTTT.

The V gene is TRBV25-1, the J gene TRBJ2-7; D ambiguous. CDR3 length: 12 amino acids. Deletions cut 3 bases from V and 12 bases from J, with 15 bases between. The germline V gene has CDR1 MGHDK and CDR2 SYGVNS. The CDR3, as DNA: TGTGCCAGCAGTGATCCATCCTGGGTTCTGTACTTC. Protein sequence: CASSDPSWVLYF.

This clonotype was seen more than once but under ten times. The V and J genes are TRBV7-9 and TRBJ1-1; 7 bases are shared with TRBD1. This CDR3 has 11 residues. Germline V gene data show CDR1 as SEHNR and CDR2 as FQNEAQ (reference sequence). V was pared by 5 bases and J by 12 bases, with 6 bases of the junction left unmatched. The CDR3 region is CASSPGTVTFF. CDR3 sequence (DNA): TGTGCCAGCAGCCCGGGGACAGTTACTTTCTTT. The complete variable domain, with remaining parts taken from reference TRBV7-9 and TRBJ1-1, reads DTGVSQNPRHKITKRGQNVTFRCDPISEHNRLYWYRQTLGQGPEFLTYFQNEAQLEKSRLLSDRFSAERPKGSFSTLEIQRTEQGDSAMYLCASSPGTVTFFGQGTRLTVV.

This clonotype was recorded a few times. The chain has TRBV20-1 and TRBJ2-4; weak D call: TRBD1 (5 bases). The CDR3 has 14 residues. Germline CDR1 is DFQATT and CDR2 is SNEGSKA (reference sequence). Trimming pared 5 bases from V and 8 bases from J, leaving 19 bases between. The CDR3, as DNA: TGCAGTGCTCCGCCTTTGACAGCCAAGGACATTCAGTACTTC. It yields the protein CSAPPLTAKDIQYF.

This clonotype was counted a few times. A junction end diverges from the germline sequence, so it may reflect a read error. The chain is built from TRBV7-6 and TRBJ2-7, with 7 bases that match TRBD2. Per the germline V gene, CDR1 is SGHVS and CDR2 is FNYEAQ. The CDR3 loop spans 14 amino acids. The chain's CDR3 is CASSIAGPSYEQYF. Written as DNA, the CDR3 is TGTGCCAGCAGCATAGCGGGCCCCTCCTACGAGCAGTACTTC.

This chain links TRBV29-1 with TRBJ1-1; a possible D gene is TRBD1 (5 bases). V was pared by 4 bases and J by 5 bases, with 14 bases between. This CDR3 contains 13 residues. Per the germline V gene, CDR1 is SQVTM and CDR2 is ANQGSEA. CDR3 DNA sequence: TGCAGCGTTGTCGGAGGGGCCGGGACTGAAGCTTTCTTT. This sequence encodes CSVVGGAGTEAFF.

The V and J genes are TRBV29-1 and TRBJ2-7; D is unclear. Germline V gives CDR1 SQVTM, CDR2 ANQGSEA. V gave up 7 bases and J gave up 0 bases, with 16 bases separating them. The CDR3 totals 14 residues. The CDR3 sequence: CSAAGDTASYEQYF. Here the CDR3 DNA reads TGCAGCGCCGCCGGAGACACTGCCTCCTACGAGCAGTACTTC.

This sequence joins TRBV19 and TRBJ1-1, with D unresolved. Trimming shortened V by 10 bases and J by 2 bases, and 11 bases separated the two germline ends. The germline V gene encodes CDR1 LNHDA and CDR2 SQIVND (reference sequence). This CDR3 comprises 12 residues. CDR3 in amino acids: CATADGNTEAFF. CDR3 coding DNA: TGTGCCACCGCGGACGGAAACACTGAAGCTTTCTTT.

As DNA, the CDR3 is TGTGCCTGGAGTGAAATCGATGAGCAGTTCTTC. The encoded protein is CAWSEIDEQFF. The chain carries TRBV30 and TRBJ2-1; D unclear. The CDR3 totals 11 residues. Germline CDR1 and CDR2: GTSNPN and SVGIG (reference sequence). With 1 base removed from V and 8 bases from J, the gap between germline ends came to 6 bases.

The chain has TRBV7-3 and TRBJ1-1; no definite D call. Germline CDR1 reads SGHTA; CDR2 reads FQGTGA. This CDR3 is built from 14 residues. V was pared by 5 bases and J by 4 bases, with 14 bases between. Here the CDR3 DNA reads TGTGCCAGCAGCCTAAACGGAGGGAGCACTGAAGCTTTCTTT. Translation gives CASSLNGGSTEAFF.

For the CDR3, the DNA is TGCAGTGCTAACGACGGACTCAACACTGAAGCTTTCTTT. This sequence encodes CSANDGLNTEAFF. The chain has TRBV20-1 and TRBJ1-1; D gene ambiguous. The V end lost 4 bases, the J end lost 2 bases, and 11 bases lay between the germline ends. The CDR3 totals 13 residues. Germline V gene sequence: CDR1 DFQATT, CDR2 SNEGSKA (reference sequence).